This TCR beta chain is from a study of T-cell reconstitution after alpha-beta-depleted transplantation in children. Unique molecular identifiers were built into the TCRbeta library. TCRdb re-derived calls from the PCR reads in MiXCR, one entry per CDR3 protein. The sample has some 280,000 distinct CDR3 sequences, 9.9% seen once. This clonotype was picked up many times. V lost 2 bases, J lost 9 bases, and 11 bases lay in between. This CDR3 has 13 amino acids. This receptor was obtained from a human donor who donated a stem cell graft to a child with SCID. The V gene is TRBV12-3 or TRBV12-4, the J gene TRBJ2-1, with D tentatively TRBD1 (5 bases). Specimen: PBMCs from the stem cell graft donor, collected from the stem cell graft. This CDR3 is CASSLLSRGEQFF. Written as DNA, the CDR3 is TGTGCCAGCAGTTTATTGAGTAGGGGTGAGCAGTTCTTC.